One sample yielded the 9 T cell receptor beta chains listed below, sequenced in a study of cytomegalovirus exposure and HLA in healthy donors. Only in-frame clones appear in the TCRdb table, and some are missing; sequencing was by immunoSEQ multiplex PCR. The table lists over 100,000 clones, roughly nine tenths of them singletons. The sequenced sample was PBMCs. The receptors were gathered from a woman between 18 and 29 years old in good health and CMV-seronegative.

The J gene is TRBJ2-2, the V gene TRBV18; D gene uncertain. Per germline, CDR1 KGHSH and CDR2 LQKENI. With 1 base removed from V and 10 bases from J, the gap between germline ends came to 7 bases. This CDR3 is built from 12 residues. The CDR3 DNA reads as TGTGCCAGCTCACCACGCCCTACGGAGCTGTTTTTT. Translated, it gives CASSPRPTELFF.

The genes are TRBV5-1 and TRBJ2-7, with 7 bases aligning to TRBD1. The CDR3 contains 14 residues. In germline, CDR1 is SGHRS, CDR2 YFSETQ. Losses at the gene ends were 4 bases for V and 2 bases for J; bases not matched to a gene: 6. The CDR3 reads CASSPVTGTYEQYF. The DNA of the CDR3 is TGCGCCAGCAGCCCGGTGACAGGGACCTACGAGCAGTACTTC.

The chain couples TRBV5-8 to TRBJ1-2, with 10 bases lining up with TRBD1. Trimming removed 2 bases from V and 5 bases from J; junction bases left unmatched: 6. The germline V gene encodes CDR1 SGHTS and CDR2 YDEGEE. The CDR3 has 15 residues. The DNA of the CDR3 is TGTGCCAGCAGCTTAGGCGGGGGACAGGGGTATGGCTACACCTTC. Protein sequence: CASSLGGGQGYGYTF.

This chain uses TRBV9 with TRBJ1-2, with D tentatively TRBD1 (6 bases). Per the germline V gene, CDR1 is SGDLS and CDR2 is YYNGEE. The V and J ends lost 5 bases and 4 bases respectively, with 12 bases between them. The CDR3 spans 13 residues. CDR3 nucleotide sequence: TGTGCCAGCAGGGGGGACACCGTCTATGGCTACACCTTC. It yields the protein CASRGDTVYGYTF.

The V call is TRBV28, the J call TRBJ1-5; 9 bases map to TRBD1. With 6 bases clipped from V and 4 bases from J, the junction kept 10 bases outside the gene matches. There are 16 residues in the CDR3. CDR1 and CDR2 from the germline V gene are MDHEN and SYDVKM. Written as DNA, the CDR3 is TGTGCCAGCAGATCCTTCGCGGGACAGGGAAATCAGCCCCAGCATTTT. Translating gives CASRSFAGQGNQPQHF.

As to this clone: The junction departs from germline at one end; a sequencing error may be responsible. The chain links TRBV5-1 to TRBJ1-4, with 8 bases identical to TRBD1. Germline V gene sequence: CDR1 SGHRS, CDR2 YFSETQ. This CDR3 comprises 12 residues. In DNA, the CDR3 is TGCGCCAGCAGCTTGGTTGGACAGGGTTGGGTTTTT. It yields the protein CASSLVGQGWVF.

The chain has TRBV6-1 and TRBJ2-3, with D possibly TRBD2 on 6 matching bases. Trimming took off 2 bases at V and 5 bases at J, with 14 bases between the two ends. Germline V gene data show CDR1 as MNHNS and CDR2 as SASEGT. The CDR3 sequence is 15 residues long. In nucleotides, the CDR3 is TGTGCCAGCAGTGAAACTAGCCCTGGGTTAGATACGCAGTATTTT. As protein: CASSETSPGLDTQYF.

This clone was seen only once. This chain uses TRBV4-1 with TRBJ1-1; a possible D gene is TRBD1 (6 bases). Trimming removed 7 bases from V and 3 bases from J, with 21 bases in between. The CDR3 length is 16 residues. Germline-derived CDR1 and CDR2 are MGHRA and YSYEKL. In nucleotides, the CDR3 is TGCGCCAGCATGGAGGAGGGGGGGCAGGTGTACACTGAAGCTTTCTTT. Its translation is CASMEEGGQVYTEAFF.

The chain links TRBV29-1 to TRBJ2-7; TRBD2 matches 8 bases. The germline V gene encodes CDR1 SQVTM and CDR2 ANQGSEA. V lost 6 bases to trimming and J lost 0 bases; unmatched junction nucleotides: 7. CDR3 length: 14 residues. The CDR3 reads CSVAGGTFSYEQYF. CDR3 in DNA: TGCAGCGTGGCGGGGGGCACATTCTCCTACGAGCAGTACTTC.